Each of the 16 T cell receptor beta chains below was sequenced from the same sample in a study of CD8 T cells in ankylosing spondylitis. TCRdb itself ran the 5' RACE reads through MiXCR, one entry per CDR3 protein. The sample yields about 360,000 distinct CDR3 sequences, 20% to 25% seen once. The sample comprised blood, either unsorted or a sorted T cell fraction (not recorded which). The receptors were sampled from a male donor with ankylosing spondylitis or in good health (not recorded which).

The chain joins TRBV7-8 to TRBJ2-2; D uncertain. The germline V gene encodes CDR1 SGHVS and CDR2 FQNEAQ. Trimming took off 6 bases at V and 7 bases at J, with 9 bases between the two ends. This CDR3 contains 12 residues. Here the CDR3 reads CASRQLVGELFF. CDR3 sequence (DNA): TGTGCCAGCAGGCAGCTAGTCGGGGAGCTGTTTTTT.

This clonotype came up a few times. The gene calls are TRBV7-9 and TRBJ2-3, with D hard to call. From germline, CDR1 is SEHNR and CDR2 FQNEAQ (reference sequence). The CDR3 is 14 residues long. V was clipped by 5 bases and J by 1 base, with 10 bases between them. CDR3 loop: CASSIRERTDTQYF. The CDR3 DNA reads TGTGCCAGCAGCATAAGAGAACGCACAGATACGCAGTATTTT.

This clonotype appeared a few times. V and J are TRBV7-9 and TRBJ2-1; a weak D match, TRBD1 (6 bases). V was trimmed by 0 bases and J by 7 bases, leaving 10 bases between them. There are 14 residues in the CDR3. The germline gives CDR1 SEHNR, CDR2 FQNEAQ (reference sequence). The CDR3 region is CASSLAGQRNEQFF. For the CDR3, the DNA is TGTGCCAGCAGCTTAGCGGGACAAAGGAATGAGCAGTTCTTC.

This chain links TRBV15 with TRBJ2-3; D remains unclear. The CDR3 is 14 amino acids. Germline CDR1 and CDR2: LNHNV and YYDKDF (reference sequence). V lost 8 bases to trimming and J lost 3 bases, with 15 bases between them. The CDR3 bases are TGTGCCACCGCTTCCTCCGACATAACAGATACGCAGTATTTT. This encodes CATASSDITDTQYF.

The chain combines TRBV9 with TRBJ2-3, with D possibly matching TRBD1 (5 bases). Trimming pared 3 bases from V and 11 bases from J, leaving 10 bases between. This CDR3 has 11 residues. From germline, CDR1 is SGDLS and CDR2 YYNGEE. This chain's CDR3 is CASSATALQYF. In nucleotides, the CDR3 is TGTGCCAGCAGCGCGACAGCGCTGCAGTATTTT.

This clonotype appeared a single time. The rearrangement uses TRBV27 and TRBJ2-7; 9 bases match TRBD2. This CDR3 comprises 14 residues. CDR1 is MNHEY and CDR2 is SMNVEV in the germline V gene (reference sequence). The trim removed 2 bases at V and 11 bases at J, leaving 10 bases unmatched. CDR3 loop: CASSLQAGGTGEYF. CDR3 bases: TGTGCCAGCAGTTTACAGGCGGGGGGGACGGGCGAGTACTTC.

The V gene is TRBV20-1, the J gene TRBJ2-1, with 9 nucleotides matching TRBD2. Unmatched junction bases numbered 9, after V lost 3 bases and J lost 9 bases. The CDR3 totals 14 residues. From germline, CDR1 is DFQATT and CDR2 SNEGSKA (reference sequence). CDR3: CSARSGTSRSEQFF. CDR3 bases: TGCAGTGCTAGGTCCGGGACTAGCCGGAGTGAGCAGTTCTTC.

The genes are TRBV5-1 and TRBJ1-2; 10 nucleotides agree with TRBD1. The CDR3 consists of 15 residues. Germline CDR1 and CDR2: SGHRS and YFSETQ. V dropped 4 bases and J dropped 10; count of bases not matched to a gene: 13. The CDR3 is CASSQVGTGELDYTF. In nucleotides, the CDR3 is TGCGCCAGCAGCCAAGTCGGGACAGGGGAATTGGACTACACCTTC. The full variable domain, completed using reference TRBV5-1 and TRBJ1-2, is KAGVTQTPRYLIKTRGQQVTLSCSPISGHRSVSWYQQTPGQGLQFLFEYFSETQRNKGNFPGRFSGRQFSNSRSEMNVSTLELGDSALYLCASSQVGTGELDYTFGSGTRLTVV.

The genes are TRBV29-1 and TRBJ2-7, with 8 bases lining up with TRBD2. After removal of 0 bases from V and 6 bases from J, the junction contained 10 bases not matched to a gene. The germline gives CDR1 SQVTM, CDR2 ANQGSEA. CDR3 size: 15 residues. CDR3 DNA sequence: TGCAGCGTTGAAGAGGCGGGGGGCGAAAGCGGCGAGCAGTACTTC. It specifies CSVEEAGGESGEQYF.

This clonotype showed up just a few times. The V and J genes are TRBV27 and TRBJ2-5, with D unclear. V lost 4 bases, J lost 5 bases, and 8 bases lay in between. This CDR3 is built from 12 residues. The V gene's germline CDR1 is MNHEY and CDR2 SMNVEV (reference sequence). CDR3 loop: CASSSRSETQYF. CDR3 nucleotide sequence: TGTGCCAGCAGTTCCCGATCGGAGACCCAGTACTTC.

This clonotype was picked up a small number of times. The J gene is TRBJ2-5, the V gene TRBV27; 7 positions agree with TRBD1. Germline V gene sequence: CDR1 MNHEY, CDR2 SMNVEV (reference sequence). The CDR3 runs 15 residues. With V trimmed by 3 bases and J by 1 base, 5 bases remained unmatched. The DNA for the CDR3 is TGTGCCAGCAGTTTTCGGGACAGCCCCCAAGAGACCCAGTACTTC. Residues: CASSFRDSPQETQYF.

This clonotype was counted a few times. The gene calls are TRBV7-9 and TRBJ2-1; 8 bases line up with TRBD1. The CDR3 has 15 amino acids. V lost 3 bases, J lost 5 bases, and 6 bases stayed unmatched. Germline CDR1 reads SEHNR; CDR2 reads FQNEAQ (reference sequence). CDR3 sequence reads: CASSLSQGADNEQFF. The CDR3 DNA follows: TGTGCCAGCAGCTTGAGTCAGGGGGCCGACAATGAGCAGTTCTTC.

This clonotype was seen only a few times. Written as DNA, the CDR3 is TGTGCCACCAGACCGGGCGGGGGGAGCGAGCAGTACTTC. Translated: CATRPGGGSEQYF. This chain links TRBV24-1 with TRBJ2-7; TRBD2 matches 8 bases. The CDR3 runs to 13 residues. Germline V gene data show CDR1 as KGHDR and CDR2 as SFDVKD. V trimming: 7 bases; J trimming: 6 bases; junction bases outside the gene matches: 7.

This clonotype was seen ten or more times. The genes are TRBV12-3 or TRBV12-4 and TRBJ2-5, with D perhaps matching TRBD1 or TRBD2 (5 bases each). V was cut by 6 bases and J by 5 bases, with 13 bases left in between. CDR3 length: 13 amino acids. CDR3 coding DNA: TGTGCCAGCAGCCCGGGGCTTGTGGAGACCCAGTACTTC. The encoded protein is CASSPGLVETQYF.

Of note for this clonotype: A much bigger clone sits one base away, suggesting this may be a read error. The chain joins TRBV11-2 to TRBJ2-3; D could derive from TRBD1 or TRBD2 (6 bases each). This CDR3 comprises 14 residues. Trimming removed 3 bases at V and 4 bases at J, with 11 bases between. Germline-derived CDR1 and CDR2 are SGHAT and FQNNGV. The CDR3 DNA follows: TGTGCCAGCAGCTTGAGGGGGGTGGCAGATACGCAGTATTTT. Its translation: CASSLRGVADTQYF.

This clonotype was recorded a few times. The rearrangement joins TRBV11-2 to TRBJ2-3; D is possibly TRBD1 (5 bases). CDR3 size: 15 residues. V lost 4 bases and J 2 bases, leaving 13 bases between the germline ends. The germline V gene encodes CDR1 SGHAT and CDR2 FQNNGV. The CDR3 bases are TGTGCCAGCAGCTCCTCTGAGACAGCCACAGATACGCAGTATTTT. Amino acid sequence: CASSSSETATDTQYF.